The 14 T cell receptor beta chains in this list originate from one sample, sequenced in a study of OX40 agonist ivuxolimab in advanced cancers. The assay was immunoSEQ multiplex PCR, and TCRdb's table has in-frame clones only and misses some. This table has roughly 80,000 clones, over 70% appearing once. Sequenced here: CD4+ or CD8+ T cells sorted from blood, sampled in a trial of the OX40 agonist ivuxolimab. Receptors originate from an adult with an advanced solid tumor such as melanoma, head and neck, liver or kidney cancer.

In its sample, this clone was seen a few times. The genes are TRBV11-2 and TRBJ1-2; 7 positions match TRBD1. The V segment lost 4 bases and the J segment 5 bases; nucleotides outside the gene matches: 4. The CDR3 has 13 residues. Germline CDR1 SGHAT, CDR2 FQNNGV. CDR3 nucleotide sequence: TGTGCCAGCAGCTCGACAGGGAGATATGGCTACACCTTC. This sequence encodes CASSSTGRYGYTF. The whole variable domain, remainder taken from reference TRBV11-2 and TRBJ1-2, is EAGVAQSPRYKIIEKRQSVAFWCNPISGHATLYWYQQILGQGPKLLIQFQNNGVVDDSQLPKDRFSAERLKGVDSTLKIQPAKLEDSAVYLCASSSTGRYGYTFGSGTRLTVV.

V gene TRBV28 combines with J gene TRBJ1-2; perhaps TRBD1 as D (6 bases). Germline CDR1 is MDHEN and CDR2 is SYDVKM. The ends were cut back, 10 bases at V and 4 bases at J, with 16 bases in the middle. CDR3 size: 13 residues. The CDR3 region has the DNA TGTGCCATCCAACAGGGTGGCCCCTATGGCTACACCTTC. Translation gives CAIQQGGPYGYTF.

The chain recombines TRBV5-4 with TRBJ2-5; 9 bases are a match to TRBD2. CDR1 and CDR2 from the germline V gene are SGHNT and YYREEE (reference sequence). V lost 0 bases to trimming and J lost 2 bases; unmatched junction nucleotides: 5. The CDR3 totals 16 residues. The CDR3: CASSLGLAGEQETQYF. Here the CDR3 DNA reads TGTGCCAGCAGCTTGGGTTTAGCGGGGGAACAAGAGACCCAGTACTTC.

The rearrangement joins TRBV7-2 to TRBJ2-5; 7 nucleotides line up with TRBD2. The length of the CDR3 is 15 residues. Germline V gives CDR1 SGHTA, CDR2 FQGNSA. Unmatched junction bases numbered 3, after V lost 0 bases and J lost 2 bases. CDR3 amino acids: CASSLAGLVQETQYF. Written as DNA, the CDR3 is TGTGCCAGCAGCTTAGCTGGACTAGTACAAGAGACCCAGTACTTC.

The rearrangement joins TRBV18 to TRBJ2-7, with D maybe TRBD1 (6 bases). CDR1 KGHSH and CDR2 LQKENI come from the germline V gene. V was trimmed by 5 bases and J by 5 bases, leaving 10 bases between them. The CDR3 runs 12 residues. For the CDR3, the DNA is TGTGCCAGCTCAACAGGGTCCCACGAGCAGTACTTC. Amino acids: CASSTGSHEQYF.

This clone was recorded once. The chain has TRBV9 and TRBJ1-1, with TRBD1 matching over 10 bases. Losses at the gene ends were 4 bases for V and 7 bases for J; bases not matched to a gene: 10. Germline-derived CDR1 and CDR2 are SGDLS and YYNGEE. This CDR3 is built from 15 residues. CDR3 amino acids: CASSPRRTGGNEAFF. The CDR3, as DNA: TGTGCCAGCAGCCCACGGCGGACAGGGGGAAATGAAGCTTTCTTT. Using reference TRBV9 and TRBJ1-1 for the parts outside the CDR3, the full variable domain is DSGVTQTPKHLITATGQRVTLRCSPRSGDLSVYWYQQSLDQGLQFLIQYYNGEERAKGNILERFSAQQFPDLHSELNLSSLELGDSALYFCASSPRRTGGNEAFFGQGTRLTVV.

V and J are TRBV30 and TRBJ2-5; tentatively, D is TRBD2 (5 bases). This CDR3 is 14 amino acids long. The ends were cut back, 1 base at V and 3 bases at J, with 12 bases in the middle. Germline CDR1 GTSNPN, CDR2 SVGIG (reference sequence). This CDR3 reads CAWSEPEGKETQYF. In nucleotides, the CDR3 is TGTGCCTGGAGTGAACCAGAGGGAAAAGAGACCCAGTACTTC.

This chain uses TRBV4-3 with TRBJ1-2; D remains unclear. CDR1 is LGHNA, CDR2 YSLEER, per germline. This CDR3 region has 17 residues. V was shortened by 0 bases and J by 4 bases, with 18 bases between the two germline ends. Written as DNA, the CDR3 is TGCGCCAGCAGCCAAGATCTGGCGGGCAGGCATTCCTATGGCTACACCTTC. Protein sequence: CASSQDLAGRHSYGYTF.

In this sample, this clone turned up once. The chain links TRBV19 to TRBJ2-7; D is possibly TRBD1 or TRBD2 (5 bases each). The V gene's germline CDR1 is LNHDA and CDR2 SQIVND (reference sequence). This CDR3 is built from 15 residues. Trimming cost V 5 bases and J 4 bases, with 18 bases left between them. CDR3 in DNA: TGTGCCAGTAGTCCGCTCGGGGCAACCCCATACGAGCAGTACTTC. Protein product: CASSPLGATPYEQYF.

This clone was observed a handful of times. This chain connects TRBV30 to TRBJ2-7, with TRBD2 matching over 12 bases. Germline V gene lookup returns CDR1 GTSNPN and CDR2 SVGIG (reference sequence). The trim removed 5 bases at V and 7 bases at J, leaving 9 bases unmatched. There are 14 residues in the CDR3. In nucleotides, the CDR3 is TGTGCCTGGCTGACTAGCGGGAGAGGAGGAGAGCAGTACTTC. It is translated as CAWLTSGRGGEQYF.

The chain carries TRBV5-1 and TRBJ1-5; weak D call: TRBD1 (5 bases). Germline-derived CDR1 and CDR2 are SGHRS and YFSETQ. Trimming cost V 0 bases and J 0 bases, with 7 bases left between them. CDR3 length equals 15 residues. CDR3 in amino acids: CASSLEGSSNQPQHF. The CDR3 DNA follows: TGCGCCAGCAGCTTGGAGGGGTCTAGCAATCAGCCCCAGCATTTT.

The CDR3 loop is CASSPLTGFGTGELFF. CDR3 in DNA: TGTGCCAGCTCACCGTTAACAGGGTTCGGCACCGGGGAGCTGTTTTTT. The chain joins TRBV18 to TRBJ2-2, with D possibly being TRBD1 (6 bases). Germline V gives CDR1 KGHSH, CDR2 LQKENI. This CDR3 spans 16 amino acids. The V end lost 3 bases, the J end lost 4 bases, and 15 bases lay between the germline ends.

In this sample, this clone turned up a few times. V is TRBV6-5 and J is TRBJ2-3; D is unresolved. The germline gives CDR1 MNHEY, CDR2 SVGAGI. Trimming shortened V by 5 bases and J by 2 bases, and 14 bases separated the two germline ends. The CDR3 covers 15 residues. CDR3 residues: CASSPKLGHTDTQYF. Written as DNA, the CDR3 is TGTGCCAGCAGTCCCAAGTTGGGCCACACAGATACGCAGTATTTT.

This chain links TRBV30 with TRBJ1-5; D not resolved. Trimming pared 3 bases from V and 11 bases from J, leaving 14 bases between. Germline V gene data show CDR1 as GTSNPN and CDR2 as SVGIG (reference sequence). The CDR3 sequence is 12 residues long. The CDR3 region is CAWSGGLQSQHF. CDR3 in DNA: TGTGCCTGGAGCGGAGGACTGCAGTCCCAGCATTTT.